This TCR beta chain was recorded in a study of blood T cells in healthy people across ages. The study recruited healthy Caucasian donors from Russia who were aged roughly 6 to 95. A second PCR of about 6 to 12 cycles used a sample-barcoded 5' primer and a J-beta primer mix. Template switching added a 12-random-nucleotide identifier to every cDNA molecule. In TCRdb, the 5' RACE reads were re-called with MiXCR into one record per CDR3 protein. This table has about 1,500,000 distinct CDR3 sequences, approximately 30% appearing once. Germline CDR1 SGHKS, CDR2 YYEKEE (reference sequence). CDR3 length: 16 residues. V was cut by 0 bases and J by 5 bases, with 17 bases left in between. The sample holds a few counts of this clonotype.

The sequencing input was blood. J is TRBJ2-5 and V is TRBV5-5, with a weak D call TRBD2 (6 bases). This sequence was found in a woman under 40 in good health. The DNA of the CDR3 is TGTGCCAGCAGCTTGGCCCCAGCGGGCCCTGCTGAGACCCAGTACTTC. Its protein product is CASSLAPAGPAETQYF.